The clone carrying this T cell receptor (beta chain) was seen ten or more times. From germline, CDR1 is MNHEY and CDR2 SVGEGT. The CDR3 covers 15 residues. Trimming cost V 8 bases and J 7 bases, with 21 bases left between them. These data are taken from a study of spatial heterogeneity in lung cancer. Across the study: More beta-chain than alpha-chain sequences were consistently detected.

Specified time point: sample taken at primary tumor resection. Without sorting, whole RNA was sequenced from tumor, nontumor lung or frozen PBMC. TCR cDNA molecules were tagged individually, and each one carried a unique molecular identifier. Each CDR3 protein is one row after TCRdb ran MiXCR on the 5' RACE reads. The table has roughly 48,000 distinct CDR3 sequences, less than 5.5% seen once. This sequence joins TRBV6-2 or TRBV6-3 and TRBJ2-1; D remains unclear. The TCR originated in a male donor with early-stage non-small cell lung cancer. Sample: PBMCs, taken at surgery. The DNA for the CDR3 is TGTGCCAGCGGTCCAGCTCCACCTGTGTCGAATGAGCAGTTCTTC. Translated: CASGPAPPVSNEQFF.